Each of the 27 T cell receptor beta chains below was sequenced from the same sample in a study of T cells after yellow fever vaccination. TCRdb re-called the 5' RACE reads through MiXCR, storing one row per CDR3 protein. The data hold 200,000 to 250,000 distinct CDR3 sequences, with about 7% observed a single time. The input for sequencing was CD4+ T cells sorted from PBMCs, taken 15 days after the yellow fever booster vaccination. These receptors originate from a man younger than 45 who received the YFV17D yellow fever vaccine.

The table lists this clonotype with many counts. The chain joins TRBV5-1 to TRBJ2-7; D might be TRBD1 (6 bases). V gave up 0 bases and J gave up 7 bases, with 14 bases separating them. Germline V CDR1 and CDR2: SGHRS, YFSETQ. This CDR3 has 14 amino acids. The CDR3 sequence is CASSLALGAGEQYF. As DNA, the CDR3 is TGCGCCAGCAGCTTGGCCCTGGGGGCTGGAGAGCAGTACTTC. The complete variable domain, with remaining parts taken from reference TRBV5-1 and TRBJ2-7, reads KAGVTQTPRYLIKTRGQQVTLSCSPISGHRSVSWYQQTPGQGLQFLFEYFSETQRNKGNFPGRFSGRQFSNSRSEMNVSTLELGDSALYLCASSLALGAGEQYFGPGTRLTVT.

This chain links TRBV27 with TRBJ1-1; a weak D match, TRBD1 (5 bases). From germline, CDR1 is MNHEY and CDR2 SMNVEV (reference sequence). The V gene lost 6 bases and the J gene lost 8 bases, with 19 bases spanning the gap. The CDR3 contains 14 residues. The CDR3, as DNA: TGTGCCAGCAGACACCGTAGGGAAACAGGAGAAGCTTTCTTT. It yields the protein CASRHRRETGEAFF.

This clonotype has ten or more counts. The CDR3 region is CASSLVPSRIQYF. The CDR3 DNA reads TGTGCCAGCAGCTTAGTGCCGTCGCGAATTCAGTACTTC. The chain carries TRBV7-9 and TRBJ2-4; D is uncertain. The germline V and J ends were trimmed by 1 base and 10 bases, with 11 bases remaining between them. Germline V gene sequence: CDR1 SEHNR, CDR2 FQNEAQ (reference sequence). The CDR3 has 13 amino acids. The full variable domain, its missing parts supplied by reference TRBV7-9 and TRBJ2-4, is DTGVSQNPRHKITKRGQNVTFRCDPISEHNRLYWYRQTLGQGPEFLTYFQNEAQLEKSRLLSDRFSAERPKGSFSTLEIQRTEQGDSAMYLCASSLVPSRIQYFGAGTRLSVL.

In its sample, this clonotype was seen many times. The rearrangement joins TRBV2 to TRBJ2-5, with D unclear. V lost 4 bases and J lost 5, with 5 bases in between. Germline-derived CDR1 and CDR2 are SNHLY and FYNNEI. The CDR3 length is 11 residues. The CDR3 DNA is TGTGCCAGCAGTGTAAAGGAGACCCAGTACTTC. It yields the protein CASSVKETQYF.

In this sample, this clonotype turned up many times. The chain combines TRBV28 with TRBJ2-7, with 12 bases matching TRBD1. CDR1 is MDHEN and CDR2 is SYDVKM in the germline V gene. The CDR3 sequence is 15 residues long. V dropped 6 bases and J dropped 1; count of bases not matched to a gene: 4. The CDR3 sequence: CASRGQGAASYEQYF. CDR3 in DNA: TGTGCCAGCAGGGGACAGGGGGCGGCTTCCTACGAGCAGTACTTC.

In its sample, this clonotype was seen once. The CDR3 nucleotides read TGCGCCAGCCTACTCGACGAGGGGCGCCCCGATACGCAGTATTTT. Amino acids: CASLLDEGRPDTQYF. The rearrangement links TRBV5-1 to TRBJ2-3; D is possibly TRBD1 or TRBD2 (5 bases each). Trimming took 7 bases from V and 6 from J, leaving 21 bases between them. The CDR3 runs 15 residues. CDR1 and CDR2 (germline): SGHRS, YFSETQ.

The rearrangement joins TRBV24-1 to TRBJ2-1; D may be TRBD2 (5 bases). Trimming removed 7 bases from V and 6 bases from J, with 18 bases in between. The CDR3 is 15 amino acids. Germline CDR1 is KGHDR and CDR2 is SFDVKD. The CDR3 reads CATRSNQGGANEQFF. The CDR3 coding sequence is TGTGCCACCAGAAGTAACCAAGGAGGAGCCAATGAGCAGTTCTTC.

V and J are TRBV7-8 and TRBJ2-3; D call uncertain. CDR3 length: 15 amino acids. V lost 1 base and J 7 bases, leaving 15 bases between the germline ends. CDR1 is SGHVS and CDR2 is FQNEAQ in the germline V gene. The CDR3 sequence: CASSLDLGQANTQYF. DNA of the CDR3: TGTGCCAGCAGCTTAGATCTAGGGCAGGCTAATACGCAGTATTTT.

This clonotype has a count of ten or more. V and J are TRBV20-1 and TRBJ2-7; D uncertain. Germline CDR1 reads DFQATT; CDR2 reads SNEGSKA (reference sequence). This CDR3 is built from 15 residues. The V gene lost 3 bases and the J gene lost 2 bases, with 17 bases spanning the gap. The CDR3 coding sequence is TGCAGTGCTAGTGACTCTCGCGGACGTACCTACGAGCAGTACTTC. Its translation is CSASDSRGRTYEQYF.

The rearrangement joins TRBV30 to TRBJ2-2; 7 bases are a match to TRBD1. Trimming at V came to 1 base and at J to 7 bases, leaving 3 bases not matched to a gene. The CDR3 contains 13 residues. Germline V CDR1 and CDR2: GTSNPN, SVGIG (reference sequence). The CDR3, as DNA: TGTGCCTGGAGTGCACAGGGGTTCGGGGAGCTGTTTTTT. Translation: CAWSAQGFGELFF. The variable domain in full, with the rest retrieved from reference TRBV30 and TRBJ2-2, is SQTIHQWPATLVQPVGSPLSLECTVEGTSNPNLYWYRQAAGRGLQLLFYSVGIGQISSEVPQNLSASRPQDRQFILSSKKLLLSDSGFYLCAWSAQGFGELFFGEGSRLTVL.

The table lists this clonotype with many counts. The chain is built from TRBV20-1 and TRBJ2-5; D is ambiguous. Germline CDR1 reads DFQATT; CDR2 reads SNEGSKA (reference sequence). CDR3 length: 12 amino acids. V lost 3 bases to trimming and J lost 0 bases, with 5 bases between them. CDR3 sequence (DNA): TGCAGTGCTAGTTTTCACCAAGAGACCCAGTACTTC. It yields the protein CSASFHQETQYF.

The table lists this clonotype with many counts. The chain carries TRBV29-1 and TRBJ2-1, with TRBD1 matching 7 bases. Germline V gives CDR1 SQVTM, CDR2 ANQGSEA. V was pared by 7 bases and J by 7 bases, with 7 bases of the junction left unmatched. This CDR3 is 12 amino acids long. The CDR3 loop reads CSAGTVGNEQFF. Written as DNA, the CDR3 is TGCAGCGCCGGGACAGTCGGTAATGAGCAGTTCTTC.

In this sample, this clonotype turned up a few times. For the CDR3, the DNA is TGTGCCAGCAGTTTTCCCCCCTGGGGGACAGATACGCAGTATTTT. This translates into CASSFPPWGTDTQYF. V is TRBV28 and J is TRBJ2-3; the D call may be TRBD1 or TRBD2 (5 bases each). Germline V gene data show CDR1 as MDHEN and CDR2 as SYDVKM. The CDR3 totals 15 residues. V lost 3 bases, J lost 3 bases, and 13 bases lay in between.

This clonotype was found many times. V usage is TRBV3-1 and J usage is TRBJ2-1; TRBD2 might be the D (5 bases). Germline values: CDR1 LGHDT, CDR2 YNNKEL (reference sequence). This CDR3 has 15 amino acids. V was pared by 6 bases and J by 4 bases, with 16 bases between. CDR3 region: CASSPITRAYNEQFF. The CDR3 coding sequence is TGTGCCAGCAGTCCCATAACGCGGGCTTACAATGAGCAGTTCTTC.

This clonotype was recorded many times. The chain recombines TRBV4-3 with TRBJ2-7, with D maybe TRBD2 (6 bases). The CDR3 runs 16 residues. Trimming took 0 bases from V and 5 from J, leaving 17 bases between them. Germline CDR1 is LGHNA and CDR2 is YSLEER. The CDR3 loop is CASSQDVRGFLHEQYF. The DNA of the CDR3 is TGCGCCAGCAGCCAAGATGTACGGGGGTTTCTCCACGAGCAGTACTTC.

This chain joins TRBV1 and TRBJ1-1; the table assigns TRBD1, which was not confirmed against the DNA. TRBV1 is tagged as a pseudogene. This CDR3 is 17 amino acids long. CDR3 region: CTSSLDPLQGENTEAFF. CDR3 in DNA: TGCACCAGCAGCCTTGACCCGCTCCAGGGGGAGAACACTGAAGCTTTCTTT.

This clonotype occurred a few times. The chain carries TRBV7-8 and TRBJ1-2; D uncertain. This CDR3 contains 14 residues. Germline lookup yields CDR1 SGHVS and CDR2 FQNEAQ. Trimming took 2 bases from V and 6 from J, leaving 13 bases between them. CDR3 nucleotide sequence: TGTGCCAGCAGCTTAAATAGCCTCTATGATGGCTACACCTTC. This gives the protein CASSLNSLYDGYTF.

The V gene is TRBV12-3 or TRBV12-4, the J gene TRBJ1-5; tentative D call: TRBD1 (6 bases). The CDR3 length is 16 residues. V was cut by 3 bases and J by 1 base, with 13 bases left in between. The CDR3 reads CASSFRGPGSNQPQHF. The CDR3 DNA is TGTGCCAGCAGTTTTCGGGGGCCAGGAAGCAATCAGCCCCAGCATTTT.

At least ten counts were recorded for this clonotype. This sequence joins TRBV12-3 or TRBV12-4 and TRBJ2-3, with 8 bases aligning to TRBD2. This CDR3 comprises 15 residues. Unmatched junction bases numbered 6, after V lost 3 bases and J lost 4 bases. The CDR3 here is CASSFATSGADTQYF. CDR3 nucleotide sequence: TGTGCCAGCAGTTTTGCTACTAGCGGTGCAGATACGCAGTATTTT.

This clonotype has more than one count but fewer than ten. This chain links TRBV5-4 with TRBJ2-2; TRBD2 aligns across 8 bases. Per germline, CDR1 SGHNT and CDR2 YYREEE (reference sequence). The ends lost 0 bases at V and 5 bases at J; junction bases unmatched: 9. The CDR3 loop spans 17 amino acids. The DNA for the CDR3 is TGTGCCAGCAGCTTGGGGGCCGGGACTAGTGGGACCGGGGAGCTGTTTTTT. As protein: CASSLGAGTSGTGELFF.

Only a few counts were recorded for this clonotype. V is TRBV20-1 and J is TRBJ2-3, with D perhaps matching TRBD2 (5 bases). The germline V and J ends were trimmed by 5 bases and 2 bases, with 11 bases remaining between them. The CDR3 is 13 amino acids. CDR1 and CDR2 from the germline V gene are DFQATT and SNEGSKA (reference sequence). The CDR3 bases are TGCAGTGCTGGTCCGGGGAACACAGATACGCAGTATTTT. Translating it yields CSAGPGNTDTQYF.

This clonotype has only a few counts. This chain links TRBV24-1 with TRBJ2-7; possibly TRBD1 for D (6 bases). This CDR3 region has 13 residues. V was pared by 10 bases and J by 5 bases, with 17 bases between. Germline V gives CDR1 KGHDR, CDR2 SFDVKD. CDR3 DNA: TGTGCCACGTCTCCGGGACATCAACACGAGCAGTACTTC. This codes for CATSPGHQHEQYF.

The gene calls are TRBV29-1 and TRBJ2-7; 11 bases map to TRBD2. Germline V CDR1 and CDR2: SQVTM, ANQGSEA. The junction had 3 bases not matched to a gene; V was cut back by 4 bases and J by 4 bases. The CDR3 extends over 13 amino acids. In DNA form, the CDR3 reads TGCAGCGTTGTACTAGCGGGAGTTTACGAGCAGTACTTC. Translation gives CSVVLAGVYEQYF.

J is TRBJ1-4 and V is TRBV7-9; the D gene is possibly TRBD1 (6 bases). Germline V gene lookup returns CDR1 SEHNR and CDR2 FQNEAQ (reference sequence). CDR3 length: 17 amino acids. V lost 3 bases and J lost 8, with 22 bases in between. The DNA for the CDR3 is TGTGCCAGCAGCTTTGGAGGGGGTACAGGGCCCGGGGAAAAACTGTTTTTT. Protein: CASSFGGGTGPGEKLFF.

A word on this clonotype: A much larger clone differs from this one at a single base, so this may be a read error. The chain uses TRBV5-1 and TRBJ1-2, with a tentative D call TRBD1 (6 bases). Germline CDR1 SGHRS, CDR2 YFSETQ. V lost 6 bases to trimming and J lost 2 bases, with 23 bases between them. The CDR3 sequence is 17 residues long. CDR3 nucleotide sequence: TGCGCCAGCACCCAAGGGGCTGGGGACGGGGGCAACTATGGCTACACCTTC. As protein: CASTQGAGDGGNYGYTF.

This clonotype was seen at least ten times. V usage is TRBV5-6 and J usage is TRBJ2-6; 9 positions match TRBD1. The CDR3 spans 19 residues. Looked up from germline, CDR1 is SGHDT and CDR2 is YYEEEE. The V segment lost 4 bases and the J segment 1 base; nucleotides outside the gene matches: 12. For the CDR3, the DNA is TGTGCCAGCAGCACCTCCGGGACAGGGTATCTTTCTGGGGCCAACGTCCTGACTTTC. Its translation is CASSTSGTGYLSGANVLTF.

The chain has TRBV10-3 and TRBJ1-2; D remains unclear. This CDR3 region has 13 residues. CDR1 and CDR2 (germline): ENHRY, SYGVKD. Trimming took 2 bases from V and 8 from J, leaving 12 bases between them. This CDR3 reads CAISEIGPGGYTF. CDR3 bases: TGTGCCATCAGTGAGATAGGTCCTGGAGGCTACACCTTC.